This T cell receptor beta chain appears in the sequencing data of a study of identifying expanded T cells in peripheral blood. Profiled with immunoSEQ multiplex PCR; TCRdb holds only in-frame clones, not every one. The sample lists about 130,000 clones, less than 90% seen once, with more than 7% in the top ten. General study points: Across healthy donors, higher total template counts meant significantly greater roughly 2-week count variance. Approximately 1.2 clones differed between technical replicates, versus approximately 17 and 20 over time.

With respect to this clone: The target antigen is unknown.

No infections or other immune events were documented during collection. The receptor's source is a person aged 18 to 70 in good health. Sequences were obtained from blood.

The CDR3 region is CASSLEFGIYGYTF. As DNA, the CDR3 is TGTGCCAGCAGCTTAGAATTCGGAATCTATGGCTACACCTTC. This sequence joins TRBV11-3 and TRBJ1-2; no clear D gene. Germline V gives CDR1 SGHNT, CDR2 YENEEA. The V end lost 0 bases, the J end lost 4 bases, and 9 bases lay between the germline ends. CDR3 length equals 14 residues.